A selection of T cell receptor beta chains follows, all from one sample in a study of T cell responses to AZD1222 COVID-19 vaccine. Profiled with immunoSEQ multiplex PCR; TCRdb holds only in-frame clones, not every one. The data hold 150,000 to 200,000 clones, with roughly 92% observed a single time. Material: peripheral blood, obtained 28 days after the second AZD1222 dose. These receptors were taken from an adult who received the AZD1222 COVID-19 vaccine. The CDR3 runs from the conserved cysteine through the conserved F or W. Fields, in order: V gene, D gene, clone size, CDR3 length, J gene, CDR3 DNA, CDR3 protein. A D gene is named only where the DNA matches it firmly. Clone size is not always given. Where it is, it says once, few, many or a class for expanded clones.

TRBV28,TRBD1,NA,16,TRBJ2-2,TGTGCCAGCAGTATCCCGGGACAGGGGACATCCGGGGAGCTGTTTTTT,CASSIPGQGTSGELFF
TRBV19,NA,once,14,TRBJ1-2,TGTGCCAGTAGTATCCGCGGGCCTAAGTATGGCTACACCTTC,CASSIRGPKYGYTF
TRBV3-1/TRBV3-2,NA,NA,17,TRBJ2-4,TGTGCCAGCAGCCCCCGGCAGGGGGGACTAGCCAAAAACATTCAGTACTTC,CASSPRQGGLAKNIQYF
TRBV19,NA,NA,15,TRBJ2-7,TGTGCCAGTAGTTCCTTTCATGAGGTGAACTACGAGCAGTACTTC,CASSSFHEVNYEQYF
TRBV4-2,TRBD1,NA,17,TRBJ1-2,TGTGCCAGCAGCCAGAGCTTACAGGGGTTGGAAGTCTATGGCTACACCTTC,CASSQSLQGLEVYGYTF
TRBV7-8,TRBD1,NA,16,TRBJ2-4,TGTGCCAGCAGCAAACGGACAGGATCGACCAAAAACATTCAGTACTTC,CASSKRTGSTKNIQYF
TRBV5-8,NA,NA,13,TRBJ1-1,TGTGCCAGCAGCTTGACCGGACAGCCCCGGGCTTTCTTT,CASSLTGQPRAFF
TRBV4-1,NA,NA,16,TRBJ2-1,TGCGCCAGCAGCCAAGTCTGGACCCCGGGGTTTCAAGGGCAGTTCTTC,CASSQVWTPGFQGQFF
TRBV5-1,TRBD2,NA,20,TRBJ2-1,TGCGCCAGCAGTTGGCCCGGGACTAGCGGGAGGCCGAGCTCCTACAATGAGCAGTTCTTC,CASSWPGTSGRPSSYNEQFF
TRBV18,NA,NA,11,TRBJ2-7,TGTGCCAGCTCACCAACGGACGAGCAGTACTTC,CASSPTDEQYF
TRBV12-3/TRBV12-4,NA,once,13,TRBJ2-5,TGTGCCAGCAGTGACATCCCCCGAGAGACCCAGTACTTC,CASSDIPRETQYF
TRBV21-1,NA,NA,16,TRBJ1-2,TGTGCCAGCAGCAAAGAACGCCCGGGCAGGGGTTTTGGCTACACCTTC,CASSKERPGRGFGYTF
TRBV15,NA,NA,16,TRBJ2-1,TGTGCCACCAGCACTTTATTCCCCTTGGCGGGATATGAGCAGTTCTTC,CATSTLFPLAGYEQFF
TRBV14,TRBD1,NA,16,TRBJ1-1,TGTGCCAGCAGCCACTATACCGGGACAGGGGGACCTAAGGCTTTCTTT,CASSHYTGTGGPKAFF
TRBV5-4,NA,NA,14,TRBJ2-1,TGTGCCAGCAGCTCTAAGCCATACGGAAATGAGCAGTTCTTC,CASSSKPYGNEQFF
TRBV2,NA,NA,15,TRBJ2-1,TGTGCCAGCAGGCTTGAGGGAGAGGCCTACAATGAGCAGTTCTTC,CASRLEGEAYNEQFF
TRBV18,TRBD1,NA,17,TRBJ2-1,TGTGCCAGCTCACCACCGGGCCTACGACAGGGTAAGAATGAGCAGTTCTTC,CASSPPGLRQGKNEQFF
TRBV5-4,NA,NA,14,TRBJ2-5,TGTGCCAGCAGCTTGAACATGGGACGGAAGACCCAGTACTTC,CASSLNMGRKTQYF
TRBV18,TRBD1,NA,16,TRBJ2-3,TGTGCCAGCTCACCACGGACAGGCTCGGGCACAGATACGCAGTATTTT,CASSPRTGSGTDTQYF
TRBV5-6,TRBD2,NA,16,TRBJ2-3,TGTGCCAGCAGCGAGGTAGGGCGGGAGTACACAGATACGCAGTATTTT,CASSEVGREYTDTQYF
TRBV5-1,NA,NA,14,TRBJ2-7,TGCGCCAGCAGCTTAGGTGGGAAAGCTTACGAGCAGTACTTC,CASSLGGKAYEQYF
TRBV11-2,NA,NA,13,TRBJ1-1,TGTGCCAGCAGCTTAGGCGTTGTCGCTGAAGCTTTCTTT,CASSLGVVAEAFF
TRBV6-5,NA,NA,12,TRBJ2-3,TGTGCCAGCAGTCCCCTTGGGAGTACGCAGTATTTT,CASSPLGSTQYF
TRBV5-1,TRBD2,once,15,TRBJ2-1,TGCGCCAGCAGCCCCGGACTAGGTGGAAGCGATGAGCAGTTCTTC,CASSPGLGGSDEQFF
TRBV7-2,NA,NA,17,TRBJ2-7,TGTGCCAGCAGCTTAGCGGCTGTGCCAGGGCAGACCTACGAGCAGTACTTC,CASSLAAVPGQTYEQYF
TRBV5-7,NA,NA,15,TRBJ2-7,TGTGCCAGCAGCTCCGGGACCCACCCTCGTTACGAGCAGTACTTC,CASSSGTHPRYEQYF
TRBV3-1/TRBV3-2,TRBD1,NA,19,TRBJ1-6,TGTGCCAGCAGCCAAGGGGCCCGGACAGGGAGCTCCTATAATTCACCCCTCCACTTT,CASSQGARTGSSYNSPLHF
TRBV19,NA,NA,13,TRBJ1-2,TGTGCCAGTAGTTTCCTCACAGGGATAGGCTACACCTTC,CASSFLTGIGYTF
TRBV24-1,TRBD1,NA,13,TRBJ1-1,TGTGCCGCAAAGCACAGGGGAGGGTGGAAAGCTTTCTTT,CAAKHRGGWKAFF
TRBV11-2,NA,NA,15,TRBJ2-7,TGTGCCAGCAGCCCAGAGCCTAGCGCTTGGGGGGAGCAGTACTTC,CASSPEPSAWGEQYF
TRBV2,NA,NA,14,TRBJ2-5,TGTGCCATTAAAAAGACGCTAACTCAAGAGACCCAGTACTTC,CAIKKTLTQETQYF
TRBV5-4,NA,NA,15,TRBJ2-7,TGTGCCAGCAGCTTGGCCGGGACATCTCTCTACGAGCAGTACTTC,CASSLAGTSLYEQYF
TRBV7-2,TRBD2,NA,18,TRBJ2-3,TGTGCCAGCAGCCTGGGACTAGCGGGAGGGGGACGGTCAGATACGCAGTATTTT,CASSLGLAGGGRSDTQYF
TRBV19,TRBD2,NA,15,TRBJ2-7,TGTGCCAGTAGTTCCGGACTAGCGGGAGCCTACGAGCAGTACTTC,CASSSGLAGAYEQYF
TRBV14,TRBD1,NA,16,TRBJ2-7,TGTGCCAGCAGCTCGAGCCGGGACAGGCTCACCTACGAGCAGTACTTC,CASSSSRDRLTYEQYF
TRBV15,TRBD1,NA,15,TRBJ2-1,TGTGCCACCAGCACGATCCGGGACAGGGACAATGAGCAGTTCTTC,CATSTIRDRDNEQFF
TRBV6-2/TRBV6-3,TRBD2,NA,17,TRBJ2-1,TGTGCCAGCAGTCGTGATAGCGGGAGCGGAATCTACAAACAGCAGTTCTTC,CASSRDSGSGIYKQQFF
TRBV7-8,NA,NA,12,TRBJ2-1,TGTGCCAGCAGCTACCTGGGGAACGAGCAGTTCTTC,CASSYLGNEQFF
TRBV5-1,NA,once,15,TRBJ2-1,TGCGCCAGCAGCTTAAAAACAGGGGGGGTCAATGAGCAGTTCTTC,CASSLKTGGVNEQFF
TRBV11-3,TRBD2,NA,17,TRBJ2-3,TGTGCCAGCAGCTTAGGTTCTAGCGGGGGATTCACAGATACGCAGTATTTT,CASSLGSSGGFTDTQYF
TRBV13,NA,NA,15,TRBJ2-1,TGTGCCAGCAGCCCTAATAGGGGGGCCTACAATGAGCAGTTCTTC,CASSPNRGAYNEQFF
TRBV11-3,TRBD1,NA,15,TRBJ2-2,TGTGCCAGCAGCTCTGGGACAGCTTCCTCGGGGGAGCTGTTTTTT,CASSSGTASSGELFF
TRBV9,NA,NA,15,TRBJ2-7,TGTGCCAGCAGCGTAGTAGGCGGGAACTCCTACGAGCAGTACTTC,CASSVVGGNSYEQYF
TRBV3-1/TRBV3-2,NA,few,17,TRBJ1-4,TGTGCCAGCAGCCAGGGCGGGACGGGAACAACTAATGAAAAACTGTTTTTT,CASSQGGTGTTNEKLFF
TRBV5-6,NA,NA,13,TRBJ1-2,TGTGCCAGCAGCTTGGACAGGGACTATGGCTACACCTTC,CASSLDRDYGYTF
TRBV27,NA,NA,11,TRBJ2-5,TGTGCCAGCAACGTCCAAGAGACCCAGTACTTC,CASNVQETQYF
TRBV27,NA,NA,14,TRBJ1-1,TGTGCCAGCAGTTCCCCCGGGTCGAACACTGAAGCTTTCTTT,CASSSPGSNTEAFF
TRBV5-5,NA,NA,14,TRBJ2-7,TGTGCCAGCAGCTCGGCCTCGAGCTCCTACGAGCAGTACTTC,CASSSASSSYEQYF
TRBV3-1/TRBV3-2,NA,NA,15,TRBJ1-2,TGTGCCAGCAGCCAAGCTGTTGGGGTATACTATGGCTACACCTTC,CASSQAVGVYYGYTF
TRBV19,TRBD1,NA,15,TRBJ1-1,TGTGCCAGTAGTAAGGGGCAGACAGGGGACACTGAAGCTTTCTTT,CASSKGQTGDTEAFF
TRBV7-8,NA,NA,16,TRBJ1-5,TGTGCCAGCAGCCTACTAGCGGGGGGTGGCAATCAGCCCCAGCATTTT,CASSLLAGGGNQPQHF